Sequencing of this T cell receptor (beta chain) was carried out in a study of T-cell reconstitution after alpha-beta-depleted transplantation in children. This clonotype was detected ten times or more. The target antigen is unknown. Researchers prepared the TCRbeta library using unique molecular identifiers, the study reports. In TCRdb, the PCR reads were re-called with MiXCR into one record per CDR3 protein. In the table there are fewer than 700,000 distinct CDR3 sequences, around 13% of which are singletons. Trimming left V 6 bases short and J 0 bases short, with 9 bases between. The CDR3 sequence is 13 residues long. Whole-study results and caveats: The origin of alpha-beta T cells about two months after transplant was reportedly several hundred expanded graft clones. The origin of high day-60 TCRbeta diversity in some patients lay in surviving recipient T cells and thymic progenitors.

This receptor was identified in a male patient between 5 and 17 years old who had a stem cell transplant for acute myeloid leukemia, so the T cells may come from the graft donor. The gene calls are TRBV12-3 or TRBV12-4 and TRBJ2-7; tentatively, D is TRBD2 (6 bases). This specimen was PBMCs, mostly from graft donor cells, taken 360 days after TCRalphabeta/CD19-depleted stem cell transplant. The CDR3 coding sequence is TGTGCCAGCAGCCAGGACTACTCCTACGAGCAGTACTTC. Its protein product is CASSQDYSYEQYF.